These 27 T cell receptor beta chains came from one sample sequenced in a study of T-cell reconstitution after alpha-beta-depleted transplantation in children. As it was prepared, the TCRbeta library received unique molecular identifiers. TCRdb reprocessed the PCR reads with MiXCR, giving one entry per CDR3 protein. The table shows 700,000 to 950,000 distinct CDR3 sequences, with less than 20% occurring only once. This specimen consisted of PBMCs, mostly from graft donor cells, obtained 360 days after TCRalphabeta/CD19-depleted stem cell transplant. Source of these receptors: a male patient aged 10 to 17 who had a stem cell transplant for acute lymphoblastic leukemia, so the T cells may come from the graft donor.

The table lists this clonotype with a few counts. This CDR3 reads CASSLFRYEQYF. In DNA, the CDR3 is TGTGCCAGCAGCTTGTTTCGGTACGAGCAGTACTTC. The gene calls are TRBV5-6 and TRBJ2-7, with D uncertain. The germline V gene encodes CDR1 SGHDT and CDR2 YYEEEE. Deletions cut 1 base from V and 4 bases from J, with 6 bases between. The CDR3 loop spans 12 amino acids.

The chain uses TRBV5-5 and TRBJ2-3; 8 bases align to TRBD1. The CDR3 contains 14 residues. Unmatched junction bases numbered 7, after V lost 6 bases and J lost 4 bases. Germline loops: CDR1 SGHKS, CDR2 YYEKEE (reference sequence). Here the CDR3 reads CASTILTGADTQYF. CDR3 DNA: TGTGCCAGCACAATCCTGACAGGGGCAGATACGCAGTATTTT.

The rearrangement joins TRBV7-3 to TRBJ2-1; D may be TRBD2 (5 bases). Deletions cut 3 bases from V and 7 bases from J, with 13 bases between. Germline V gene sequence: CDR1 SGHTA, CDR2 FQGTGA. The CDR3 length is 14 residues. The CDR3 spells CASSFVSSANEQFF. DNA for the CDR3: TGTGCCAGCAGCTTTGTGAGTAGCGCAAATGAGCAGTTCTTC.

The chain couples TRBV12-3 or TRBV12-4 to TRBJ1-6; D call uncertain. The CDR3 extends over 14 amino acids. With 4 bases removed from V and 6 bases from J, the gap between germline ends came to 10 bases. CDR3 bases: TGTGCCAGCAGTTACCAGGCCATTAATTCACCCCTCCACTTT. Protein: CASSYQAINSPLHF.

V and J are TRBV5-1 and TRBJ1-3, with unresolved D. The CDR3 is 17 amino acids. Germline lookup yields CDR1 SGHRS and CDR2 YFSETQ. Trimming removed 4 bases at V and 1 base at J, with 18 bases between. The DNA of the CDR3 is TGCGCCAGCAGCCTACGGACGGACGGCAGTTCTGGAAACACCATATATTTT. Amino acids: CASSLRTDGSSGNTIYF.

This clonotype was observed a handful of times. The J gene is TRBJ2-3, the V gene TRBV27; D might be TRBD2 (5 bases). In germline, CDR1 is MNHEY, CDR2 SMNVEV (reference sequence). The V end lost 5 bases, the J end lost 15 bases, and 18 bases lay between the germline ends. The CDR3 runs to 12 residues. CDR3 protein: CASSPYTGRNYF. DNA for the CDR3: TGTGCCAGCAGTCCGTACACGGGGAGAAACTATTTT.

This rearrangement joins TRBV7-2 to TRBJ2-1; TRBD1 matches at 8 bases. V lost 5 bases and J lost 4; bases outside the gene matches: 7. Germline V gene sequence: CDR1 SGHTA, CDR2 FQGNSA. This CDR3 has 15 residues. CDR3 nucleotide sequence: TGTGCCAGCAGCGCCGCCGGGACAGGATACAATGAGCAGTTCTTC. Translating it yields CASSAAGTGYNEQFF.

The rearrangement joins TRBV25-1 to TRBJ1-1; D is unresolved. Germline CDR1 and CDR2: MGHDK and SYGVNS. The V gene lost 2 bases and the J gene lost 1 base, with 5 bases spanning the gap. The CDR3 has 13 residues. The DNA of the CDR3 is TGTGCCAGCAGTGAACTGGGGAACACTGAAGCTTTCTTT. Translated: CASSELGNTEAFF.

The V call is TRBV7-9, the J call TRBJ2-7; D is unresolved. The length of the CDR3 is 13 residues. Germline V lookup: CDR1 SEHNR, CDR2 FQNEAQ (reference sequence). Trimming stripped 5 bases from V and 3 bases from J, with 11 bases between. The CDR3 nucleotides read TGTGCCAGCAGCCCCCTCCCAGGCTACGAGCAGTACTTC. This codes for CASSPLPGYEQYF. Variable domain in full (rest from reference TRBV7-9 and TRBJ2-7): DTGVSQNPRHKITKRGQNVTFRCDPISEHNRLYWYRQTLGQGPEFLTYFQNEAQLEKSRLLSDRFSAERPKGSFSTLEIQRTEQGDSAMYLCASSPLPGYEQYFGPGTRLTVT.

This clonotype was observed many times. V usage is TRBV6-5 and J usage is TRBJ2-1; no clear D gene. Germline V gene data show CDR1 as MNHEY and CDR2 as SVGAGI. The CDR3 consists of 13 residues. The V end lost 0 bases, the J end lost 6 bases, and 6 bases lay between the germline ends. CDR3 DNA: TGTGCCAGCAGTTACTCGAGACGCAATGAGCAGTTCTTC. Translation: CASSYSRRNEQFF.

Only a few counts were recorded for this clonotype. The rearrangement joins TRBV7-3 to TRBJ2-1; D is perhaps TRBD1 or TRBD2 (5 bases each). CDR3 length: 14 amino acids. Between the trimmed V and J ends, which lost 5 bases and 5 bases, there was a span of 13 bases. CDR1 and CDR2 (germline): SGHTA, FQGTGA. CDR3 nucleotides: TGTGCCAGCAGCCCAGGGTGGGACCACAATGAGCAGTTCTTC. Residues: CASSPGWDHNEQFF.

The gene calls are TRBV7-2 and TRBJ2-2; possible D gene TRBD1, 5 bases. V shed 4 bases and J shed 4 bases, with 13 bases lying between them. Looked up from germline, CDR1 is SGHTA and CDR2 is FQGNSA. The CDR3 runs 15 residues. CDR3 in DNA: TGTGCCAGCAGCTCGCAGGGAAGGTTCACCGGGGAGCTGTTTTTT. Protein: CASSSQGRFTGELFF.

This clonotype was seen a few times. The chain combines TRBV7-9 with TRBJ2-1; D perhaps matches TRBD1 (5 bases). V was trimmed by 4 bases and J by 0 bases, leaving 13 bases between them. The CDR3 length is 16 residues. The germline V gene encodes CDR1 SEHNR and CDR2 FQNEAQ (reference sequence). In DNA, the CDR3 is TGTGCCAGCAGCTCCCCTAGACAGAGCTCCTACAATGAGCAGTTCTTC. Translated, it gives CASSSPRQSSYNEQFF.

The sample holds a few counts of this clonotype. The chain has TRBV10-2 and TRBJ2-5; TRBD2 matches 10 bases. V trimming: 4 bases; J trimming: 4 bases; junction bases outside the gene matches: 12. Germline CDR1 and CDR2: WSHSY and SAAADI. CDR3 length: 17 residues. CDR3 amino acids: CASSVPLAGEFRETQYF. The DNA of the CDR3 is TGCGCCAGCAGTGTGCCCCTAGCGGGAGAATTTCGAGAGACCCAGTACTTC.

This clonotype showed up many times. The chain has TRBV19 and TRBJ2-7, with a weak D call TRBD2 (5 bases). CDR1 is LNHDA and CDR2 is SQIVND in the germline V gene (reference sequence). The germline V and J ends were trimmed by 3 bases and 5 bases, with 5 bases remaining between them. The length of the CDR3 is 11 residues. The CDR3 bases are TGTGCCAGTAGTATCGGGAACGAGCAGTACTTC. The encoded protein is CASSIGNEQYF.

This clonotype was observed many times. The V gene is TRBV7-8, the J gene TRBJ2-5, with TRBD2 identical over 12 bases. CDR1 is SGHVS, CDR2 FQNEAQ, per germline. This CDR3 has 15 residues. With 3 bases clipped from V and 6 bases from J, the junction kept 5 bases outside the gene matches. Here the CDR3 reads CASSLTSGSVKTQYF. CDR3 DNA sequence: TGTGCCAGCAGCTTGACTAGCGGGAGCGTGAAGACCCAGTACTTC.

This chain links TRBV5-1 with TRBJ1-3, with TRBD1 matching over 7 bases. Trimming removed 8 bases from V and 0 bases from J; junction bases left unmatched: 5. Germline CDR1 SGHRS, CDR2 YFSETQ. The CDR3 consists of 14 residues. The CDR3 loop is CASAEGASGNTIYF. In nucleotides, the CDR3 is TGCGCCAGTGCTGAGGGGGCCTCTGGAAACACCATATATTTT.

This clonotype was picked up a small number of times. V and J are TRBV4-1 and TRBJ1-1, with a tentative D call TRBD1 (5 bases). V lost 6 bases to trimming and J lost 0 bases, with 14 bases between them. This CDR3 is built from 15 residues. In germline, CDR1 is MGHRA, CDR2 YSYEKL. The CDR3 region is CASRKTASMNTEAFF. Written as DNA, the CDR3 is TGCGCCAGCAGGAAGACAGCCTCTATGAACACTGAAGCTTTCTTT.

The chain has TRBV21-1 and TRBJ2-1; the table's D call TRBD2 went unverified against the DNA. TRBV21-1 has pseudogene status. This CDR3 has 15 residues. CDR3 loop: CAWRRAREVQYEQFF. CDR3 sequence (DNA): TGTGCCTGGAGGAGGGCCAGGGAGGTACAGTATGAGCAGTTCTTC.

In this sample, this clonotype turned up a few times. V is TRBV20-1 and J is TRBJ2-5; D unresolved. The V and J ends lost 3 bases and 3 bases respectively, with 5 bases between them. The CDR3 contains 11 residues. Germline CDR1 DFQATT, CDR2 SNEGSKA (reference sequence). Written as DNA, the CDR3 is TGCAGTGCTAGGTCGGAAGAGACCCAGTACTTC. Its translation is CSARSEETQYF.

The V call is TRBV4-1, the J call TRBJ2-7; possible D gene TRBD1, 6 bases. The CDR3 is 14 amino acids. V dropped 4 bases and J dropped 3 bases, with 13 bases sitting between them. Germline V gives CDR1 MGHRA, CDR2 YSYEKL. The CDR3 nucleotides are TGCGCCAGCAGCCCCTTCACAGGGTTCTACGAGCAGTACTTC. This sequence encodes CASSPFTGFYEQYF.

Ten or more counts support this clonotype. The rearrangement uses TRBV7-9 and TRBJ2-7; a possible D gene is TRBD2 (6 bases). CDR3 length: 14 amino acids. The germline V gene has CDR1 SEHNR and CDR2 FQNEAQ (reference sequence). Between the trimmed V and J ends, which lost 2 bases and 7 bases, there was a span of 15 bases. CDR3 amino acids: CASSLTREGREQYF. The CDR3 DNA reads TGTGCCAGCAGCTTAACGAGGGAAGGGAGGGAGCAGTACTTC.

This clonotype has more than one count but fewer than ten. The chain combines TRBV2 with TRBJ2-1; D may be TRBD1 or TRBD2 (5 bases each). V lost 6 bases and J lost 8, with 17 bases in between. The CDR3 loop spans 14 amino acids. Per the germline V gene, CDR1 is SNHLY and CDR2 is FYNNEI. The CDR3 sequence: CASSGTRSRDEQFF. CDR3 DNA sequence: TGTGCCAGCAGCGGGACCCGCTCTCGAGATGAGCAGTTCTTC.

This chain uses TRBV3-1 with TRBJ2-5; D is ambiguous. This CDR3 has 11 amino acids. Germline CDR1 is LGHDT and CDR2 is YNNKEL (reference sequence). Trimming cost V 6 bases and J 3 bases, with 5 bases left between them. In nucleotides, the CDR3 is TGTGCCAGCAGTCGTAAAGAGACCCAGTACTTC. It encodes CASSRKETQYF.

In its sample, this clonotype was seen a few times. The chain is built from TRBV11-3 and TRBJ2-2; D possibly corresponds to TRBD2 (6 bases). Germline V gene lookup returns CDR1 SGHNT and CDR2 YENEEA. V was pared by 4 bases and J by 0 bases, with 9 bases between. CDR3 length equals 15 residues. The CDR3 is CASSSGGSNTGELFF. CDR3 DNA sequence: TGTGCCAGCAGCTCCGGGGGTTCGAACACCGGGGAGCTGTTTTTT.

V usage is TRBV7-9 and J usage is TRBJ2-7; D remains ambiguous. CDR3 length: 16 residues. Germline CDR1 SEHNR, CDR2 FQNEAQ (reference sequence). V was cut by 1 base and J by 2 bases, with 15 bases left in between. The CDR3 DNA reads TGTGCCAGCAGCTTAGACCGAGAGGAATCCGCCTACGAGCAGTACTTC. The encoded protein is CASSLDREESAYEQYF.

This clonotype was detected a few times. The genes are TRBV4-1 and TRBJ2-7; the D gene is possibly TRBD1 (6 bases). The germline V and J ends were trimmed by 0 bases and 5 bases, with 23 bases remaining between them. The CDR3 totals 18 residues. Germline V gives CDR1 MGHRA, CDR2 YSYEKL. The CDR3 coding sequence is TGCGCCAGCAGCCAAGATATGGTCAGGGCGCCATGGGGGCACGAGCAGTACTTC. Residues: CASSQDMVRAPWGHEQYF.